This TCR beta chain was found in a study of tumor-infiltrating lymphocytes in oesophageal squamous cell carcinoma. One entry per CDR3 protein results from TCRdb running MiXCR on the PCR reads. The sample lists approximately 10,000 distinct CDR3 sequences, 52% occurring once. On this clonotype itself: One end of the junction is discordant with germline, which a read error may explain.

Sequencing was carried out using esophageal tumor tissue. The sequence was collected from a female donor with esophageal squamous cell carcinoma.

DNA of the CDR3: TGTGCTAGCAGCCCCTATAGCGGGAGGGCTGGGGCCAACGTCCTGACTTTC. Protein: CASSPYSGRAGANVLTF. The chain recombines TRBV7-6 with TRBJ2-6; 11 bases line up with TRBD2. The germline CDR1 and CDR2 sequences are SGHVS and FNYEAQ. The CDR3 runs to 17 residues.